This T cell receptor (beta chain) was sequenced for a study of chemoradiotherapy in HPV16-positive cancers. The overall study: Functional T-cell assays on two HPV16-positive patients' cells defined candidate HPV-specific clones and common TCR motifs.

Details on this clone: Its matching antigen is unknown.

General study findings and limits: In HPV16-positive patients, HPV-responsive T-cell expansion tracked better recurrence-free survival. Non-HPV-specific T cells did not expand in tumors during treatment, whereas candidate HPV-specific clones and E7-related motifs did.

Repeated repertoire sampling spanned the course of chemoradiotherapy. The CDR3 spans 16 residues. CDR1 is SGHTA, CDR2 FQGNSA, per germline. After removal of 4 bases from V and 3 bases from J, the junction contained 5 bases not matched to a gene. Produced via immunoSEQ multiplex PCR; TCRdb's table is partial and in-frame only. Among around 15,000 clones listed, roughly 71% were seen once. This sequence originates from a human donor with HPV-associated anogenital cancer. This chain uses TRBV7-2 with TRBJ2-3; 12 positions match TRBD2. This material was obtained from a patient who underwent chemoradiotherapy. CDR3 coding DNA: TGTGCCAGCAGCTCGGCACTAGCGGGGGGAACAGATACGCAGTATTTT. As protein: CASSSALAGGTDTQYF.